This T cell receptor beta chain is from a study of a mutant IDH1 vaccine in newly diagnosed glioma. Study-level information: Treated patients showed a male proportion of around 62%, a female proportion of around 40%, and a mean age of around 40 years. Radiotherapy, temozolomide, or both had been given previously, and both were given to most. Overall study results and limits: In 85% to 95% of patients, immune responses induced by the vaccine occurred. Among top peripheral T cell clonotypes, changes seemed unrelated to pseudoprogression.

TCRdb keeps only in-frame clones here, not all; method: immunoSEQ multiplex PCR. Here the sample spans some 51,000 clones, around three quarters being singletons. Time point reported: baseline, week 1 (first vaccination visit). Sample treatment: pre-vaccination baseline after standard-of-care therapy. Trimming at V came to 3 bases and at J to 3 bases, leaving 1 base not matched to a gene. CDR1 and CDR2 from the germline V gene are LGHNA and YSLEER. The CDR3 length is 14 residues. On this clone: No antigen is known for it.

The receptor was derived from a woman aged 40 to 50 with glioma. The gene calls are TRBV4-3 and TRBJ2-3; 9 nucleotides match TRBD1. Sequencing used PBMCs, obtained from a glioma patient treated with radiotherapy, temozolomide or both. CDR3 in DNA: TGCGCCAGCAGCCAGGGGACAGGGACAGATACGCAGTATTTT. As protein: CASSQGTGTDTQYF.